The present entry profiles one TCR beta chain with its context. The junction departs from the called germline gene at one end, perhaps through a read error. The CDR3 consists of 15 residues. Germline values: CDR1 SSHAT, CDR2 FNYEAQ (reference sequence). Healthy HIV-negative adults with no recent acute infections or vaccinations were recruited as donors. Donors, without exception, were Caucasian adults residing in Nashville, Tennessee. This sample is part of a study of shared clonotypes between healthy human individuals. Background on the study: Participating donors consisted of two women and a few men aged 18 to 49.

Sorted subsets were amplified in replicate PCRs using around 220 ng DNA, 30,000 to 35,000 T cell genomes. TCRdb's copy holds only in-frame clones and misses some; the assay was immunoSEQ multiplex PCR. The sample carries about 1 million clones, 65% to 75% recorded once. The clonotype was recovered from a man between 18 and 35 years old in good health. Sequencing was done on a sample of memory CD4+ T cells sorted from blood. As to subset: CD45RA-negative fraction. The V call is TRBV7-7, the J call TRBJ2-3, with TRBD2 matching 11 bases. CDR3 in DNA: TGTGCTAGCAGCTCTCAACTAGCGGGAGCAGATACGCAGTATTTT. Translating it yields CASSSQLAGADTQYF.